These 24 T cell receptor beta chains share one sample of origin, sequenced in a study of post-analysis software for immune sequencing data. TCR beta libraries were prepared from cDNA with unique molecular identifiers. TCRdb re-derived calls from the PCR reads in MiXCR, one entry per CDR3 protein. This sample has fewer than 850,000 distinct CDR3 sequences, with under 60% found just once. Notes on the study in general: Comparison of patients with controls showed five TRBV segments more frequent in patients, TRBV5-6, TRBV5-1 and TRBV20-1 among them.

Antigens for these TCRs are unknown. Material for sequencing was blood. The receptors stem from a girl aged 5-17 years with multiple sclerosis.

The rearrangement uses TRBV3-1 and TRBJ2-1; 8 bases are a match to TRBD2. Looked up from germline, CDR1 is LGHDT and CDR2 is YNNKEL (reference sequence). The CDR3 totals 16 residues. J was trimmed by 3 bases and V by 1 base; bases with no gene match: 5. CDR3 bases: TGTGCCAGCAGCCAAGTTCCGGGAGGGTTCTACAATGAGCAGTTCTTC. As protein: CASSQVPGGFYNEQFF.

CDR3 DNA sequence: TGTGCCAGCAGGCGAGCAAGCGGGAGCCCGCAGTACTTC. Amino acid sequence: CASRRASGSPQYF. The rearrangement links TRBV11-3 to TRBJ2-5; the match to TRBD2 covers 8 bases. Germline CDR1 and CDR2: SGHNT and YENEEA. CDR3 length: 13 residues. V was pared by 6 bases and J by 11 bases, with 11 bases of the junction left unmatched.

The rearrangement uses TRBV20-1 and TRBJ1-4; TRBD1 aligns across 8 bases. Trimming removed 6 bases from V and 8 bases from J; junction bases left unmatched: 5. CDR1 is DFQATT and CDR2 is SNEGSKA in the germline V gene (reference sequence). This CDR3 spans 12 amino acids. In DNA form, the CDR3 reads TGCAGTGCGACAGGGGTAGGCGAAAAACTGTTTTTT. Protein product: CSATGVGEKLFF.

This clonotype turned up a few times. The chain combines TRBV15 with TRBJ1-2, with TRBD1 as a possible D gene (5 bases). The V end lost 0 bases, the J end lost 4 bases, and 12 bases lay between the germline ends. The CDR3 extends over 15 amino acids. The germline CDR1 and CDR2 sequences are LNHNV and YYDKDF (reference sequence). This chain's CDR3 is CATSRDLGVGYGYTF. CDR3 sequence (DNA): TGTGCCACCAGCAGAGATCTGGGGGTAGGCTATGGCTACACCTTC.

This chain links TRBV24-1 with TRBJ2-7; 7 bases agree with TRBD2. Trimming removed 4 bases from V and 7 bases from J; junction bases left unmatched: 15. The CDR3 covers 16 residues. Looked up from germline, CDR1 is KGHDR and CDR2 is SFDVKD. The CDR3 is CATSERLAESYNEQYF. The CDR3 DNA is TGTGCCACCAGTGAGCGGCTAGCGGAGAGCTACAATGAGCAGTACTTC.

The chain carries TRBV27 and TRBJ2-1; D may correspond to TRBD1 or TRBD2 (6 bases each). The CDR3 is 13 residues long. V was pared by 8 bases and J by 8 bases, with 16 bases between. Germline V gene sequence: CDR1 MNHEY, CDR2 SMNVEV (reference sequence). The CDR3: CASRLGGSYEQFF. CDR3 sequence (DNA): TGTGCCAGCCGACTAGGGGGTAGCTATGAGCAGTTCTTC.

In its sample, this clonotype was seen a few times. This chain links TRBV6-5 with TRBJ2-5; the D gene could be TRBD1 or TRBD2 (5 bases each). V gave up 0 bases and J gave up 11 bases, with 19 bases separating them. The CDR3 length is 15 residues. The germline gives CDR1 MNHEY, CDR2 SVGAGI. The CDR3 DNA reads TGTGCCAGCAGTTACTCAGGCCTAGGACAAGGGGAGCAGTACTTC. Its protein is CASSYSGLGQGEQYF.

The chain links TRBV12-3 or TRBV12-4 to TRBJ2-7, with TRBD1 as a possible D gene (6 bases). The V end lost 5 bases, the J end lost 3 bases, and 11 bases lay between the germline ends. The CDR3 runs to 13 residues. The CDR3 is CASSLQGFYEQYF. The CDR3 DNA reads TGTGCCAGCAGTCTCCAGGGGTTCTACGAGCAGTACTTC.

The chain carries TRBV21-1 and TRBJ2-7; the D segment call TRBD1 is taken from the table without a DNA check. TRBV21-1 is recorded as a pseudogene. This CDR3 is 16 amino acids long. The CDR3 DNA sequence: TGTGCCAGCAGCAAGGCCCGGGGCAGGGTAACCTACGAGCAGTACTTC. Protein: CASSKARGRVTYEQYF.

The rearrangement links TRBV12-3 or TRBV12-4 to TRBJ2-7; 12 nucleotides match TRBD2. V lost 5 bases and J lost 5; bases outside the gene matches: 10. The CDR3 has 16 amino acids. The CDR3 region is CASSASGLAGLDEQYF. The CDR3 DNA is TGTGCCAGCAGTGCTTCGGGACTAGCGGGTTTGGACGAGCAGTACTTC.

With respect to this clonotype: Its ends do not fully match the called genes, so a read error is possible. The V gene is TRBV29-1, the J gene TRBJ2-1; D call uncertain. The germline gives CDR1 SQVTM, CDR2 ANQGSEA. The CDR3 has 13 amino acids. The CDR3 DNA follows: TGCGGCGTCCTTATAAGCTCCTACAATGAGCAGTTCTTC. Protein: CGVLISSYNEQFF.

On this clonotype: The junction does not match germline at one end; this may be a read error. The gene calls are TRBV5-1 and TRBJ2-3; D is uncertain. The CDR3 length is 13 residues. The germline CDR1 and CDR2 sequences are SGHRS and YFSETQ. This CDR3 reads CASCAENTDTQYF. The CDR3 DNA reads TGCGCCAGTTGTGCAGAGAACACAGACACGCAGTATTTT.

The rearrangement links TRBV9 to TRBJ2-1, with 14 bases identical to TRBD2. This CDR3 contains 16 residues. V lost 3 bases to trimming and J lost 3 bases; unmatched junction nucleotides: 2. Germline V gene sequence: CDR1 SGDLS, CDR2 YYNGEE. CDR3 DNA sequence: TGTGCCAGCAGCGCGGGACTAGCGGGAGTCTACAATGAGCAGTTCTTC. This sequence encodes CASSAGLAGVYNEQFF.

This clonotype has only one observation. The chain recombines TRBV29-1 with TRBJ1-1; 7 bases map to TRBD1. The V gene's germline CDR1 is SQVTM and CDR2 ANQGSEA. The CDR3 totals 12 residues. V lost 6 bases and J lost 4; bases outside the gene matches: 5. Here the CDR3 DNA reads TGCAGCGTGCGGGACAGTGGCACTGAAGCTTTCTTT. Its protein product is CSVRDSGTEAFF.

The V call is TRBV7-2, the J call TRBJ2-3, with D uncertain. CDR3 length: 13 amino acids. Germline V lookup: CDR1 SGHTA, CDR2 FQGNSA. V was pared by 5 bases and J by 4 bases, with 10 bases between. The CDR3 loop is CASSLNEADTQYF. CDR3 nucleotides: TGTGCCAGCAGCCTCAACGAGGCAGATACGCAGTATTTT.

J is TRBJ2-1 and V is TRBV12-3 or TRBV12-4; 7 nucleotides align to TRBD1. With V trimmed by 6 bases and J by 9 bases, 8 bases remained unmatched. This CDR3 spans 13 amino acids. The CDR3 sequence is CASSRDRVGEQFF. CDR3 nucleotide sequence: TGTGCCAGCAGCCGCGACAGGGTGGGTGAGCAGTTCTTC.

This chain joins TRBV11-2 and TRBJ2-4; D unresolved. TRBJ2-7 explains the end of the DNA better; the J call may be wrong. The CDR3 runs to 10 residues. Germline V gives CDR1 SGHAT, CDR2 FQNNGV. CDR3 nucleotide sequence: TGTGCCAGCAGCCGGGACGAGCAGTACTTC. Residues: CASSRDEQYF.

The chain employs TRBV7-2 and TRBJ1-2; the D is unclear. The germline V gene has CDR1 SGHTA and CDR2 FQGNSA. The V end lost 1 base, the J end lost 4 bases, and 22 bases lay between the germline ends. CDR3 length equals 18 residues. Written as DNA, the CDR3 is TGTGCCAGCAGCTTAGAAGTGACGAATGCACCCGTAAGCTATGGCTACACCTTC. This encodes CASSLEVTNAPVSYGYTF. Full variable domain (outside the CDR3, taken from reference TRBV7-2 and TRBJ1-2): GAGVSQSPSNKVTEKGKDVELRCDPISGHTALYWYRQSLGQGLEFLIYFQGNSAPDKSGLPSDRFSAERTGGSVSTLTIQRTQQEDSAVYLCASSLEVTNAPVSYGYTFGSGTRLTVV.

V usage is TRBV7-2 and J usage is TRBJ1-2; D unresolved. Germline V lookup: CDR1 SGHTA, CDR2 FQGNSA. The CDR3 spans 15 residues. Trimming stripped 8 bases from V and 3 bases from J, with 19 bases between. DNA of the CDR3: TGTGCCAGCTCACCTAGACGGGAGGGATACTATGGCTACACCTTC. Residues: CASSPRREGYYGYTF.

The chain is built from TRBV27 and TRBJ2-7, with 7 positions matching TRBD1. This CDR3 is built from 15 residues. V lost 6 bases, J lost 0 bases, and 8 bases stayed unmatched. Germline CDR1 is MNHEY and CDR2 is SMNVEV (reference sequence). CDR3 protein: CASSQTGLNSYEQYF. The DNA of the CDR3 is TGTGCCAGCAGCCAGACAGGGCTCAACTCCTACGAGCAGTACTTC.

This clonotype was counted a single time. The chain links TRBV20-1 to TRBJ2-7; D is ambiguous. Germline lookup yields CDR1 DFQATT and CDR2 SNEGSKA (reference sequence). The V end was cut by 0 bases, the J end by 0 bases, with 18 bases between. The CDR3 totals 17 residues. The chain's CDR3 is CSARDSVVGYGSYEQYF. The CDR3 DNA follows: TGCAGTGCTAGAGACTCGGTTGTGGGATACGGCTCCTACGAGCAGTACTTC.

The gene calls are TRBV5-5 and TRBJ1-1; D may be TRBD1 (5 bases). Trimming removed 6 bases from V and 6 bases from J, with 15 bases in between. The CDR3 loop spans 13 amino acids. Germline V gives CDR1 SGHKS, CDR2 YYEKEE (reference sequence). The CDR3 DNA sequence: TGTGCCAGCAACCCGTGGGGCAGCGCTGAAGCTTTCTTT. Translated, it gives CASNPWGSAEAFF.

The J gene is TRBJ2-5, the V gene TRBV12-3 or TRBV12-4; D gene ambiguous. The ends were cut back, 5 bases at V and 11 bases at J, with 18 bases in the middle. The CDR3 runs to 13 residues. The CDR3 reads CASSLNPLDEQYF. As DNA, the CDR3 is TGTGCCAGCAGTCTTAACCCCTTGGATGAGCAGTACTTC.

The chain recombines TRBV25-1 with TRBJ2-1; TRBD2 matches at 8 bases. Germline V gene lookup returns CDR1 MGHDK and CDR2 SYGVNS. The CDR3 has 14 amino acids. V shed 6 bases and J 9 bases; nucleotides not matched to a gene: 10. Written as DNA, the CDR3 is TGTGCCAGCAGATCCGAGACTAGCGTGAGTGAGCAGTTCTTC. It is translated as CASRSETSVSEQFF.